The 17 T cell receptor beta chains below come from one sample, sequenced in a study of T cells in Graves' hyperthyroidism and ophthalmopathy. Researchers amplified the TCR beta CDR3 regions from RNA transcripts. HTBI primers were used for first-round RT-PCR of the TCR CDR3. One entry per CDR3 protein, called by TCRdb with MiXCR from the multiplex PCR reads. This sample has 300,000 to 500,000 distinct CDR3 sequences; roughly 13% occur once, and the top ten carry 25% to 30%. Sequenced input: blood. The receptors were gathered from a man in his forties or fifties with Graves' ophthalmopathy.

This clonotype was counted ten times or more. The chain joins TRBV7-8 to TRBJ2-1; D is unclear. Trimming left V 5 bases short and J 5 bases short, with 10 bases between. Germline loops: CDR1 SGHVS, CDR2 FQNEAQ. The CDR3 has 13 residues. The CDR3 sequence: CASSPGSDNEQFF. The CDR3 DNA reads TGTGCCAGCAGCCCCGGGTCAGACAATGAGCAGTTCTTC.

The sample holds many counts of this clonotype. This chain links TRBV7-2 with TRBJ2-3; 10 bases are shared with TRBD2. Germline CDR1 SGHTA, CDR2 FQGNSA. V shed 1 base and J 1 base; nucleotides not matched to a gene: 5. This CDR3 is 17 amino acids long. In DNA, the CDR3 is TGTGCCAGCAGCTTAGTTGCTAGCGGGAGCCGCACAGATACGCAGTATTTT. Protein product: CASSLVASGSRTDTQYF.

DNA for the CDR3: TGCAGTGCTCCCCAGGGCTATGGCTACACCTTC. This codes for CSAPQGYGYTF. The chain uses TRBV20-1 and TRBJ1-2; possibly TRBD1 for D (5 bases). Trimming removed 5 bases from V and 4 bases from J, with 8 bases in between. Germline V gene lookup returns CDR1 DFQATT and CDR2 SNEGSKA (reference sequence). The CDR3 loop spans 11 amino acids.

This clonotype was observed many times. The chain has TRBV11-2 and TRBJ2-7; D ambiguous. Germline CDR1 is SGHAT and CDR2 is FQNNGV. This CDR3 is built from 14 residues. Trimming cost V 3 bases and J 4 bases, with 13 bases left between them. CDR3 nucleotide sequence: TGTGCCAGCAGCTTGACCAGCCTCGGGTACGAGCAGTACTTC. It translates to CASSLTSLGYEQYF.

This clonotype was recorded at least ten times. V usage is TRBV7-2 and J usage is TRBJ1-2, with TRBD1 identical over 7 bases. Per the germline V gene, CDR1 is SGHTA and CDR2 is FQGNSA. The J segment lost 4 bases and the V segment lost 6 bases, leaving 11 bases of the junction unmatched. The CDR3 sequence is 15 residues long. The CDR3 spells CASSQGGNSIYGYTF. The DNA for the CDR3 is TGTGCCAGCAGTCAGGGGGGGAATTCCATCTATGGCTACACCTTC.

This clonotype came up a few times. No conserved phenylalanine or tryptophan is present at the end of the CDR3, so a read error is the likely explanation. The CDR3 DNA reads TGTGCCTGGAGTGCGGGGCCCGGTAATTCACCCCTCCACCTT. Encoded protein: CAWSAGPGNSPLHL. V and J are TRBV30 and TRBJ1-6; possibly TRBD1 for D (5 bases). Trimming took 1 base from V and 6 from J, leaving 10 bases between them. Germline CDR1 reads GTSNPN; CDR2 reads SVGIG (reference sequence). There are 14 residues in the CDR3.

This clonotype was recorded many times. V usage is TRBV7-2 and J usage is TRBJ2-7; the D is unclear. Germline values: CDR1 SGHTA, CDR2 FQGNSA. Trimming pared 1 base from V and 3 bases from J, leaving 7 bases between. CDR3 length: 13 amino acids. CDR3: CASSLGQVYEQYF. Written as DNA, the CDR3 is TGTGCCAGCAGCTTAGGGCAGGTCTACGAGCAGTACTTC.

The chain employs TRBV6-1 and TRBJ2-3; 7 positions match TRBD1. Germline V gene lookup returns CDR1 MNHNS and CDR2 SASEGT. Trimming removed 10 bases from V and 3 bases from J; junction bases left unmatched: 7. CDR3 length equals 13 residues. The CDR3 spells CATKQGLTDTQYF. CDR3 coding DNA: TGTGCCACCAAACAGGGGCTAACAGATACGCAGTATTTT.

The rearrangement joins TRBV7-9 to TRBJ1-1; D possibly corresponds to TRBD1 (6 bases). The CDR3 sequence is 14 residues long. Trimming removed 5 bases from V and 1 base from J, with 11 bases in between. In germline, CDR1 is SEHNR, CDR2 FQNEAQ (reference sequence). DNA of the CDR3: TGTGCCAGCAGCCCATACAGGGCGAACACTGAAGCTTTCTTT. This encodes CASSPYRANTEAFF.

This clonotype was recorded many times. This chain links TRBV5-5 with TRBJ2-1; 8 nucleotides line up with TRBD1. The CDR3 totals 15 residues. V lost 4 bases and J lost 6; bases outside the gene matches: 9. Per germline, CDR1 SGHKS and CDR2 YYEKEE (reference sequence). The CDR3 DNA reads TGTGCCAGCAGCATCTCGACAGGGGTGAGCAATGAGCAGTTCTTC. Its protein product is CASSISTGVSNEQFF.

This clonotype was counted ten times or more. This rearrangement joins TRBV5-1 to TRBJ2-1; D gene ambiguous. This CDR3 spans 15 amino acids. With 0 bases removed from V and 4 bases from J, the gap between germline ends came to 11 bases. Germline lookup yields CDR1 SGHRS and CDR2 YFSETQ. The CDR3 nucleotides are TGCGCCAGCAGCTTGGATCTCGCCGCATACAATGAGCAGTTCTTC. This translates into CASSLDLAAYNEQFF. Combining the CDR3 with reference TRBV5-1 and TRBJ2-1 gives the whole variable domain KAGVTQTPRYLIKTRGQQVTLSCSPISGHRSVSWYQQTPGQGLQFLFEYFSETQRNKGNFPGRFSGRQFSNSRSEMNVSTLELGDSALYLCASSLDLAAYNEQFFGPGTRLTVL.

Regarding this clonotype: At one end, the junction sequence differs from germline, possibly due to a read error. J is TRBJ2-7 and V is TRBV11-2; D is ambiguous. The germline gives CDR1 SGHAT, CDR2 FQNNGV. CDR3 size: 16 residues. CDR3 nucleotide sequence: TGCGCCAGCAGCCAAGATTTCCCGGCCGTCTCCTACGAGCAGTACTTC. This translates into CASSQDFPAVSYEQYF.

The rearrangement links TRBV19 to TRBJ2-7, with 7 bases that match TRBD2. Germline loops: CDR1 LNHDA, CDR2 SQIVND (reference sequence). V lost 5 bases, J lost 2 bases, and 6 bases stayed unmatched. This CDR3 is built from 14 residues. The CDR3 nucleotides are TGTGCCAGTAGTGGGAGGGGACGGCCCTACGAGCAGTACTTC. Protein: CASSGRGRPYEQYF.

In this sample, this clonotype turned up many times. The V gene is TRBV28, the J gene TRBJ2-1; 16 bases align to TRBD2. The V gene end was trimmed by 3 bases and the J gene end by 6 bases; junction bases not matched to a gene: 5. Germline values: CDR1 MDHEN, CDR2 SYDVKM. The CDR3 runs 17 residues. The CDR3 sequence is CASSLGTSGRGVNEQFF. DNA of the CDR3: TGTGCCAGCAGTTTGGGGACTAGCGGGAGGGGTGTCAATGAGCAGTTCTTC.

This clonotype was seen many times. The chain uses TRBV28 and TRBJ2-1, with TRBD2 identical over 10 bases. CDR3 length: 15 amino acids. In germline, CDR1 is MDHEN, CDR2 SYDVKM. Trimming removed 9 bases from V and 10 bases from J; junction bases left unmatched: 15. The CDR3 reads CASVGSAGGSWEQFF. The DNA for the CDR3 is TGTGCCAGTGTGGGCTCAGCGGGAGGGTCTTGGGAGCAGTTCTTC.

The chain recombines TRBV20-1 with TRBJ1-2; D gene unclear. Germline CDR1 DFQATT, CDR2 SNEGSKA (reference sequence). V lost 4 bases, J lost 6 bases, and 9 bases lay in between. The CDR3 runs to 11 residues. CDR3: CSAIKGHGYTF. The CDR3 coding sequence is TGCAGTGCTATCAAGGGCCATGGCTACACCTTC.

This clonotype was recorded many times. The genes are TRBV5-1 and TRBJ2-7; D is possibly TRBD1 (5 bases). Trimming removed 3 bases at V and 5 bases at J, with 15 bases between. The CDR3 extends over 14 amino acids. In germline, CDR1 is SGHRS, CDR2 YFSETQ. CDR3 sequence reads: CASSSGAATDEQYF. The CDR3 DNA is TGCGCCAGCAGCTCTGGGGCGGCTACGGACGAGCAGTACTTC.